Listed here are 24 T cell receptor beta chains from one sample, sequenced in a study of blood T cell repertoires in COVID-19. Sequenced by immunoSEQ multiplex PCR; TCRdb stores in-frame clones only, minus some. Of roughly 180,000 clones listed, about nine tenths are singletons. Sequencing used peripheral blood. The source is an older man with active or convalescent COVID-19.

The rearrangement links TRBV3-1 (or the pseudogene TRBV3-2) to TRBJ1-2; 8 bases agree with TRBD1. The CDR3 length is 13 residues. In germline, CDR1 is LGHDT, CDR2 YNNKEL (reference sequence). V was pared by 4 bases and J by 7 bases, with 5 bases of the junction left unmatched. Here the CDR3 DNA reads TGTGCCAGCAGCCCTGACAGGGGTTCTGGCTACACCTTC. This translates into CASSPDRGSGYTF.

The genes are TRBV7-9 and TRBJ1-4; the match to TRBD1 covers 9 bases. The CDR3 extends over 14 amino acids. V trimming: 3 bases; J trimming: 7 bases; junction bases outside the gene matches: 3. CDR1 and CDR2 from the germline V gene are SEHNR and FQNEAQ (reference sequence). CDR3 protein: CASSLTGGGEKLFF. The DNA of the CDR3 is TGTGCCAGCAGCTTGACAGGGGGAGGTGAAAAACTGTTTTTT.

This clone has more than one count but fewer than ten. The gene calls are TRBV18 and TRBJ2-3; D perhaps matches TRBD2 (5 bases). With 4 bases removed from V and 0 bases from J, the gap between germline ends came to 8 bases. The CDR3 has 14 amino acids. Germline V gene sequence: CDR1 KGHSH, CDR2 LQKENI. The CDR3 protein is CASSRTGSTDTQYF. DNA of the CDR3: TGTGCCAGCTCACGGACGGGGAGCACAGATACGCAGTATTTT.

V usage is TRBV15 and J usage is TRBJ2-7, with TRBD1 matching 7 bases. The trim removed 0 bases at V and 2 bases at J, leaving 1 base unmatched. This CDR3 has 14 residues. The germline V gene encodes CDR1 LNHNV and CDR2 YYDKDF (reference sequence). CDR3 DNA sequence: TGTGCCACCAGCAGAGATCAGGGGGCCTACGAGCAGTACTTC. Protein: CATSRDQGAYEQYF.

This chain connects TRBV5-1 to TRBJ2-7, with a tentative D call TRBD2 (5 bases). The germline V gene encodes CDR1 SGHRS and CDR2 YFSETQ. V lost 5 bases and J 0 bases, leaving 9 bases between the germline ends. The CDR3 runs to 13 residues. CDR3 residues: CASSNGDSYEQYF. CDR3 DNA sequence: TGCGCCAGCAGTAACGGGGACTCCTACGAGCAGTACTTC.

This clone is a singleton in its sample. The rearrangement joins TRBV2 to TRBJ2-7, with 7 nucleotides matching TRBD2. Germline V CDR1 and CDR2: SNHLY, FYNNEI. V shed 9 bases and J 6 bases; nucleotides not matched to a gene: 14. The CDR3 totals 14 residues. CDR3: CARQAGRVVGEQYF. DNA for the CDR3: TGTGCCAGACAAGCGGGGAGGGTTGTCGGCGAGCAGTACTTC.

CDR3 in amino acids: CASSIRGGNQPQHF. The CDR3 DNA is TGTGCCAGTAGTATACGCGGGGGCAATCAGCCCCAGCATTTT. The chain employs TRBV19 and TRBJ1-5; no clear D. Trimming removed 2 bases from V and 2 bases from J, with 7 bases in between. The CDR3 covers 14 residues. CDR1 is LNHDA, CDR2 SQIVND, per germline (reference sequence).

The V call is TRBV19, the J call TRBJ2-6; tentative D call: TRBD2 (6 bases). V was trimmed by 6 bases and J by 4 bases, leaving 13 bases between them. Germline CDR1 and CDR2: LNHDA and SQIVND (reference sequence). This CDR3 contains 15 residues. The CDR3 protein is CASSLRREGANVLTF. CDR3 nucleotides: TGTGCCAGTAGCCTCCGACGGGAGGGGGCCAACGTCCTGACTTTC.

The rearrangement joins TRBV6-2 or TRBV6-3 to TRBJ2-3; D might be TRBD2 (6 bases). The V gene lost 5 bases and the J gene lost 8 bases, with 8 bases spanning the gap. CDR1 is MNHEY and CDR2 is SVGEGT in the germline V gene. The length of the CDR3 is 11 residues. CDR3 sequence reads: CASSQGGTQYF. CDR3 nucleotide sequence: TGTGCCAGCAGTCAGGGAGGTACGCAGTATTTT.

This clone occurred once. V usage is TRBV28 and J usage is TRBJ1-3, with D possibly TRBD1 on 6 matching bases. The germline V and J ends were trimmed by 7 bases and 0 bases, with 10 bases remaining between them. CDR3 length: 14 amino acids. Germline CDR1 MDHEN, CDR2 SYDVKM. The CDR3 region has the DNA TGTGCCAGCAATCAGGGGAACTCTGGAAACACCATATATTTT. It translates to CASNQGNSGNTIYF.

The chain is built from TRBV2 and TRBJ2-3; D gene unclear. With 4 bases removed from V and 6 bases from J, the gap between germline ends came to 14 bases. Germline V gene lookup returns CDR1 SNHLY and CDR2 FYNNEI. This CDR3 region has 14 residues. This chain's CDR3 is CASSGAVVVDTQYF. The CDR3 DNA is TGTGCCAGCAGTGGGGCAGTTGTGGTGGATACGCAGTATTTT.

This clone appeared a few times. This chain links TRBV6-6 with TRBJ2-7, with TRBD2 identical over 7 bases. The ends lost 2 bases at V and 7 bases at J; junction bases unmatched: 5. The CDR3 runs 13 residues. Looked up from germline, CDR1 is MNHNY and CDR2 is SVGAGI (reference sequence). The CDR3 region is CASSYPGGWEQYF. For the CDR3, the DNA is TGTGCCAGCAGTTACCCCGGGGGGTGGGAGCAGTACTTC.

There are a few counts of this clone. J is TRBJ2-7 and V is TRBV2; D is perhaps TRBD1 (5 bases). Per the germline V gene, CDR1 is SNHLY and CDR2 is FYNNEI. Trimming removed 3 bases from V and 6 bases from J, with 9 bases in between. The CDR3 length is 12 residues. CDR3 protein: CASSDRVGEQYF. In DNA, the CDR3 is TGTGCCAGCAGTGACAGGGTGGGCGAGCAGTACTTC.

The chain is built from TRBV5-5 and TRBJ2-3; 15 bases fit TRBD2. V lost 4 bases and J lost 6; bases outside the gene matches: 6. Germline CDR1 is SGHKS and CDR2 is YYEKEE (reference sequence). The CDR3 runs to 16 residues. The CDR3 DNA reads as TGTGCCAGCAGCCCTGGACTAGCGGGAGGGCTTGATACGCAGTATTTT. Amino acid sequence: CASSPGLAGGLDTQYF.

The chain has TRBV19 and TRBJ1-6, with D tentatively TRBD1 (5 bases). The CDR3 consists of 15 residues. The ends were cut back, 6 bases at V and 5 bases at J, with 14 bases in the middle. Germline loops: CDR1 LNHDA, CDR2 SQIVND (reference sequence). The DNA for the CDR3 is TGTGCCAGTAGCCAAGGACAAATTAATAATTCACCCCTCCACTTT. Protein sequence: CASSQGQINNSPLHF.

In this sample, this clone turned up once. V usage is TRBV14 and J usage is TRBJ2-2, with unresolved D. V dropped 0 bases and J dropped 4 bases, with 3 bases sitting between them. This CDR3 contains 13 residues. Per germline, CDR1 SGHDN and CDR2 FVKESK. CDR3 sequence: CASSQDFTGELFF. CDR3 bases: TGTGCCAGCAGCCAAGACTTCACCGGGGAGCTGTTTTTT.

The chain carries TRBV6-4 and TRBJ1-1; D might be TRBD1 (6 bases). Per germline, CDR1 MRHNA and CDR2 SNTAGT. Trimming left V 9 bases short and J 1 base short, with 15 bases between. This CDR3 is 14 amino acids long. The DNA of the CDR3 is TGTGCCAGGACGAAAAGGGGGAGGAACACTGAAGCTTTCTTT. It is translated as CARTKRGRNTEAFF.

The chain recombines TRBV5-1 with TRBJ2-2; 7 positions match TRBD2. The CDR3 runs to 15 residues. Unmatched junction bases numbered 5, after V lost 2 bases and J lost 4 bases. Per germline, CDR1 SGHRS and CDR2 YFSETQ. CDR3 nucleotides: TGCGCCAGCAGCTTAACGGGGGGAGGCACCGGGGAGCTGTTTTTT. Translating it yields CASSLTGGGTGELFF.

Points on this clone: Germline is not matched at one junction end, which may reflect a read error. The V and J genes are TRBV24-1 and TRBJ2-5; the match to TRBD1 covers 8 bases. The germline CDR1 and CDR2 sequences are KGHDR and SFDVKD. The CDR3 is made up of 15 amino acids. The CDR3 loop reads CATSDPGQARETRYF. The CDR3 DNA follows: TGTGCCACCAGTGATCCGGGACAGGCACGAGAGACCCGGTACTTC.

The CDR3 nucleotides read TGCAGCGTGTCCCCCGGGACATTGGATCAGCCCCAGCATTTT. Protein: CSVSPGTLDQPQHF. The chain uses TRBV29-1 and TRBJ1-5; D possibly corresponds to TRBD1 (6 bases). Germline V gene sequence: CDR1 SQVTM, CDR2 ANQGSEA. The CDR3 runs 14 residues. Trimming removed 6 bases from V and 5 bases from J, with 17 bases in between.

The gene calls are TRBV6-6 and TRBJ2-3; D gene uncertain. The ends were cut back, 6 bases at V and 3 bases at J, with 7 bases in the middle. The CDR3 runs to 12 residues. Germline-derived CDR1 and CDR2 are MNHNY and SVGAGI (reference sequence). This CDR3 is CASRSKTDTQYF. The CDR3 DNA follows: TGTGCCAGCAGATCTAAGACAGATACGCAGTATTTT.

The table lists this clone with a few counts. The V gene is TRBV4-3, the J gene TRBJ1-4, with 8 bases aligning to TRBD1. Germline loops: CDR1 LGHNA, CDR2 YSLEER. The CDR3 has 16 residues. With 4 bases clipped from V and 7 bases from J, the junction kept 11 bases outside the gene matches. CDR3: CASSLLGTGGREKLFF. The CDR3 DNA reads as TGCGCCAGCAGCCTCCTCGGCACAGGGGGGCGTGAAAAACTGTTTTTT.

The rearrangement links TRBV7-2 to TRBJ2-7; TRBD2 agrees at 8 bases. Germline CDR1 is SGHTA and CDR2 is FQGNSA. The length of the CDR3 is 15 residues. The trim removed 2 bases at V and 2 bases at J, leaving 5 bases unmatched. The CDR3 sequence: CASSLSGGETYEQYF. CDR3 bases: TGTGCCAGCAGCTTATCCGGGGGGGAAACCTACGAGCAGTACTTC.

The V gene is TRBV28, the J gene TRBJ2-1, with TRBD2 identical over 9 bases. J gave up 7 bases and V 0 bases, and 7 bases lay outside the gene matches. The CDR3 extends over 16 amino acids. In germline, CDR1 is MDHEN, CDR2 SYDVKM. In nucleotides, the CDR3 is TGTGCCAGCAGTTTATGGGCTAGCGGGGAAATTAATGAGCAGTTCTTC. Translating it yields CASSLWASGEINEQFF.